One and the same sample provided the 2 T cell receptor beta chains below, sequenced in a study of OX40 agonist ivuxolimab in advanced cancers. Assay: immunoSEQ multiplex PCR; the TCRdb copy retains only in-frame clones and omits some. Altogether roughly 120,000 clones are present, less than 95% being singletons, with the ten largest covering 0.8% to 1%. The material was CD4+ or CD8+ T cells sorted from blood, obtained in a trial of the OX40 agonist ivuxolimab. These receptors came from an adult with an advanced solid tumor such as melanoma, head and neck, liver or kidney cancer.

The CDR3 protein is CASMGDSTEQYF. The CDR3 DNA reads as TGTGCCAGCATGGGGGACAGCACCGAGCAGTACTTC. The rearrangement uses TRBV6-5 and TRBJ2-7, with TRBD1 matching over 7 bases. From germline, CDR1 is MNHEY and CDR2 SVGAGI. The CDR3 has 12 residues. V shed 7 bases, J shed 6 bases, and the junction held 6 bases outside the gene matches.

The chain combines TRBV5-4 with TRBJ1-1; possibly TRBD1 for D (5 bases). Trimming shortened V by 4 bases and J by 0 bases, and 16 bases separated the two germline ends. The CDR3 totals 16 residues. Germline assignment: CDR1 SGHNT and CDR2 YYREEE (reference sequence). This CDR3 reads CASSLGGGRVNTEAFF. The CDR3 DNA follows: TGTGCCAGCAGCCTCGGGGGGGGGAGAGTGAACACTGAAGCTTTCTTT.